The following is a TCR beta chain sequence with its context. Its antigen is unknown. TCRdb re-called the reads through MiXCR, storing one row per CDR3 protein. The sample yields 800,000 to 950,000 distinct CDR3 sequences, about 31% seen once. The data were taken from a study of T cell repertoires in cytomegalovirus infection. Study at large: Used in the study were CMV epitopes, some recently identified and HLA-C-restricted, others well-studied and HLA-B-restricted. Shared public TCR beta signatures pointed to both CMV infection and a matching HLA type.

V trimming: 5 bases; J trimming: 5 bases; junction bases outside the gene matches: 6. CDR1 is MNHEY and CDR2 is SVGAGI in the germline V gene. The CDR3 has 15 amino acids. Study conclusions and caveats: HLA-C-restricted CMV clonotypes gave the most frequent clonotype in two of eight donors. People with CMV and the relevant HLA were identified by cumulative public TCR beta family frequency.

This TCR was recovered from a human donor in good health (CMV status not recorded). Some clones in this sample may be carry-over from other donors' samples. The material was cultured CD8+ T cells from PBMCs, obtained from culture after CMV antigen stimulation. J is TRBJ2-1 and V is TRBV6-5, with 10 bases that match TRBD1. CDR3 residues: CASSRRDRGHNEQFF. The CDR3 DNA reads TGTGCCAGCAGTCGCCGGGACAGGGGCCACAATGAGCAGTTCTTC.